This T cell receptor beta chain was recovered during a study of blood T cell repertoires in COVID-19. Study background: Samples representing acute and convalescent COVID-19 were sourced from the United States, Italy and Spain. Sample material is recorded as cDNA or gDNA derived from T cells, B-cell-depleted T cells, or PBMCs.

CDR3 length: 15 residues. Germline CDR1 is DFQATT and CDR2 is SNEGSKA (reference sequence). The V end lost 3 bases, the J end lost 4 bases, and 17 bases lay between the germline ends. In the study's own analysis: Amplification of reference gene primers was used by the study to estimate nucleated cell counts. Sequenced by immunoSEQ multiplex PCR; TCRdb stores in-frame clones only, minus some. V, J and clone size were drawn from that table, and D and trimming were deduced from the DNA. The sample holds about 20,000 clones, more than 70% seen once. The chain is built from TRBV20-1 and TRBJ2-3; the D gene is possibly TRBD1 (5 bases). Sequencing was carried out using peripheral blood. This sequence originates from a human donor in a cohort sampled during active COVID-19. As DNA, the CDR3 is TGCAGTGCTAGTGATTCAGTGGGGCCGGCAGATACGCAGTATTTT. Protein product: CSASDSVGPADTQYF.